The 21 T cell receptor beta chains in this list originate from one sample, sequenced in a study of cytomegalovirus exposure and HLA in healthy donors listed by TCRdb under 2017. The method behind the library was the immunoSEQ multiplex PCR assay. For the multiplex PCR, a mixture combining 60 forward primers for TCR Vbeta segments and 13 reverse primers for TCR Jbeta segments was used. In TCRdb, the immuneACCESS table is reduced to in-frame sequences with V and J assigned. These tables do not hold every clone; where another copy was compared, an unresolved V gene accounts for under half, and the others remain unexplained. For this sample the table gives about 170,000 clones, of which just under 80% were detected only once. Of the sample, roughly 3% falls within the top ten clones. The sequenced material came from PBMCs. Every receptor here comes from a woman between 45 and 65 years old in good health and CMV-seropositive.

The V and J genes are TRBV5-1 and TRBJ2-3, with D perhaps TRBD2 (6 bases). CDR3 length: 18 amino acids. The V end lost 4 bases, the J end lost 0 bases, and 21 bases lay between the germline ends. Germline V gene lookup returns CDR1 SGHRS and CDR2 YFSETQ. For the CDR3, the DNA is TGCGCCAGCAGCCCCGACCCCCTAGTGGGGACTAGCACAGATACGCAGTATTTT. Protein: CASSPDPLVGTSTDTQYF.

The J gene is TRBJ1-1, the V gene TRBV29-1, with TRBD1 matching 7 bases. This CDR3 region has 13 residues. V lost 6 bases and J lost 6; bases outside the gene matches: 10. Germline V lookup: CDR1 SQVTM, CDR2 ANQGSEA. The CDR3, as DNA: TGCAGCGTCCATGACAGGGACGGGTCTGAAGCTTTCTTT. It codes for CSVHDRDGSEAFF.

The chain recombines TRBV7-3 with TRBJ2-5; D gene uncertain. There are 14 residues in the CDR3. The V gene's germline CDR1 is SGHTA and CDR2 FQGTGA. Trimming took 5 bases from V and 3 from J, leaving 13 bases between them. In nucleotides, the CDR3 is TGTGCCAGCAGCCCAAGCCAGGCTGAAGAGACCCAGTACTTC. Protein: CASSPSQAEETQYF.

The V gene is TRBV7-3, the J gene TRBJ2-5; 12 nucleotides agree with TRBD1. CDR3 length equals 20 residues. Germline V lookup: CDR1 SGHTA, CDR2 FQGTGA. J was trimmed by 5 bases and V by 2 bases; bases with no gene match: 18. The CDR3 nucleotides read TGTGCCAGCAGCTTAGGAGGGGTAACCGGGACAGGGGGCCCTCAGGAGACCCAGTACTTC. Its protein product is CASSLGGVTGTGGPQETQYF.

This sequence joins TRBV5-1 and TRBJ2-7; D perhaps matches TRBD2 (5 bases). Per germline, CDR1 SGHRS and CDR2 YFSETQ. V lost 0 bases and J 2 bases, leaving 18 bases between the germline ends. This CDR3 comprises 17 residues. The CDR3 coding sequence is TGCGCCAGCAGCTTGGATCCTCGGGGATCTTCCACCTACGAGCAGTACTTC. This gives the protein CASSLDPRGSSTYEQYF.

This chain links TRBV5-1 with TRBJ1-1; 7 bases line up with TRBD1. Germline V lookup: CDR1 SGHRS, CDR2 YFSETQ. With V trimmed by 3 bases and J by 7 bases, 6 bases remained unmatched. This CDR3 has 13 residues. The CDR3 sequence is CASSSNRGSEAFF. In nucleotides, the CDR3 is TGCGCCAGCAGCTCAAACAGGGGCAGTGAAGCTTTCTTT.

This clone was found once. For the CDR3, the DNA is TGCGCCAGCAGTGGGACAGGGGACCCAGATACGCAGTATTTT. Protein product: CASSGTGDPDTQYF. This chain connects TRBV10-1 to TRBJ2-3; 9 nucleotides agree with TRBD1. Germline V CDR1 and CDR2: WNHNN, SYGVQD (reference sequence). The CDR3 runs to 14 residues. V shed 4 bases and J 4 bases; nucleotides not matched to a gene: 3.

This chain's CDR3 is CASNHWGLGSYNEQFF. Here the CDR3 DNA reads TGTGCCAGCAACCATTGGGGACTAGGGTCCTACAATGAGCAGTTCTTC. The chain carries TRBV28 and TRBJ2-1; TRBD2 matches 8 bases. Germline CDR1 reads MDHEN; CDR2 reads SYDVKM. The junction had 9 bases not matched to a gene; V was cut back by 7 bases and J by 1 base. The CDR3 has 16 amino acids.

This clone was seen just once. This rearrangement joins TRBV7-2 to TRBJ1-2; 8 bases are shared with TRBD1. CDR3 length: 16 residues. The J segment lost 4 bases and the V segment lost 3 bases, leaving 10 bases of the junction unmatched. Per germline, CDR1 SGHTA and CDR2 FQGNSA. The CDR3 protein is CASSFFSQGASYGYTF. CDR3 sequence (DNA): TGTGCCAGCAGCTTTTTTTCGCAGGGGGCGTCCTATGGCTACACCTTC. The whole variable domain, remainder taken from reference TRBV7-2 and TRBJ1-2, is GAGVSQSPSNKVTEKGKDVELRCDPISGHTALYWYRQSLGQGLEFLIYFQGNSAPDKSGLPSDRFSAERTGGSVSTLTIQRTQQEDSAVYLCASSFFSQGASYGYTFGSGTRLTVV.

This chain connects TRBV5-4 to TRBJ2-1; no clear D. Germline CDR1 and CDR2: SGHNT and YYREEE (reference sequence). The length of the CDR3 is 14 residues. Trimming cost V 1 base and J 2 bases, with 7 bases left between them. CDR3: CASSLWQTYNEQFF. The CDR3 bases are TGTGCCAGCAGCTTGTGGCAAACCTACAATGAGCAGTTCTTC.

The chain joins TRBV5-4 to TRBJ2-7; 12 bases fit TRBD1. CDR1 SGHNT and CDR2 YYREEE come from the germline V gene (reference sequence). The CDR3 spans 14 residues. V gave up 4 bases and J gave up 5 bases; unmatched junction bases: 4. CDR3 in DNA: TGTGCCAGCAGCCTGGGACAGGGGGCAGACGAGCAGTACTTC. Amino acid sequence: CASSLGQGADEQYF.

This chain links TRBV6-5 with TRBJ1-1; tentatively, D is TRBD1 (5 bases). This CDR3 comprises 15 residues. Trimming stripped 6 bases from V and 3 bases from J, with 17 bases between. Germline CDR1 and CDR2: MNHEY and SVGAGI. The CDR3, as DNA: TGTGCCAGCAGACCCGTCGTGGGGGACTACACTGAAGCTTTCTTT. Encoded protein: CASRPVVGDYTEAFF.

This chain links TRBV5-5 with TRBJ1-2, with 8 bases lining up with TRBD1. With V trimmed by 1 base and J by 4 bases, 6 bases remained unmatched. The germline V gene has CDR1 SGHKS and CDR2 YYEKEE (reference sequence). The CDR3 covers 15 residues. The CDR3: CASSLSQDRAYGYTF. DNA of the CDR3: TGTGCCAGCAGCTTGTCTCAGGACAGGGCCTATGGCTACACCTTC.

The chain joins TRBV11-3 to TRBJ2-5; perhaps TRBD1 as D (5 bases). The germline V gene has CDR1 SGHNT and CDR2 YENEEA. The CDR3 has 13 residues. Trimming removed 4 bases at V and 2 bases at J, with 8 bases between. In DNA form, the CDR3 reads TGTGCCAGCAGCTACAGGTTACAAGAGACCCAGTACTTC. Translated: CASSYRLQETQYF. The variable domain in full, with the rest retrieved from reference TRBV11-3 and TRBJ2-5, is EAGVVQSPRYKIIEKKQPVAFWCNPISGHNTLYWYLQNLGQGPELLIRYENEEAVDDSQLPKDRFSAERLKGVDSTLKIQPAELGDSAVYLCASSYRLQETQYFGPGTRLLVL.

V usage is TRBV28 and J usage is TRBJ1-5, with D possibly being TRBD1 (5 bases). The CDR3 loop spans 18 amino acids. V lost 7 bases to trimming and J lost 1 base, with 23 bases between them. Looked up from germline, CDR1 is MDHEN and CDR2 is SYDVKM. The CDR3 loop reads CASTSGIVGDPSNQPQHF. The CDR3 nucleotides read TGTGCCAGCACCTCAGGAATAGTAGGGGATCCCAGCAATCAGCCCCAGCATTTT.

The V gene is TRBV4-3, the J gene TRBJ1-1; TRBD1 aligns across 10 bases. This CDR3 has 16 amino acids. J gave up 0 bases and V 4 bases, and 5 bases lay outside the gene matches. CDR1 is LGHNA and CDR2 is YSLEER in the germline V gene. The CDR3 region has the DNA TGCGCCAGCAGCCTAGGACAGGGGGATATGAACACTGAAGCTTTCTTT. The encoded protein is CASSLGQGDMNTEAFF.

This clone has a handful of counts. This rearrangement joins TRBV6-6 to TRBJ1-5; D is unresolved. Germline CDR1 MNHNY, CDR2 SVGAGI (reference sequence). The CDR3 has 13 residues. V was trimmed by 4 bases and J by 3 bases, leaving 7 bases between them. CDR3 sequence reads: CASSLSPNQPQHF. The CDR3 nucleotides read TGTGCCAGCAGTTTGAGCCCCAATCAGCCCCAGCATTTT.

This chain connects TRBV29-1 to TRBJ1-1; D not certain. CDR1 is SQVTM, CDR2 ANQGSEA, per germline. The ends were cut back, 0 bases at V and 11 bases at J, with 13 bases in the middle. The CDR3 has 12 residues. DNA of the CDR3: TGCAGCGTTGAAGAGGGCTCACCTTCTGCTTTCTTT. Its protein product is CSVEEGSPSAFF.

The chain carries TRBV2 and TRBJ2-1, with D perhaps matching TRBD2 (5 bases). The CDR3 consists of 15 residues. Germline-derived CDR1 and CDR2 are SNHLY and FYNNEI. Deletions cut 7 bases from V and 2 bases from J, with 15 bases between. The CDR3 DNA sequence: TGTGCCAGCACCTCCCCCCCGGGGACCTACAATGAGCAGTTCTTC. Protein: CASTSPPGTYNEQFF.

This clone was seen a handful of times. The chain couples TRBV11-3 to TRBJ1-6; a weak D match, TRBD1 (5 bases). Germline V gene lookup returns CDR1 SGHNT and CDR2 YENEEA. This CDR3 has 14 residues. Trimming removed 3 bases from V and 8 bases from J, with 11 bases in between. The CDR3 nucleotides read TGTGCCAGCAGCTTTAAGGGGTCTGATTCACCCCTCCACTTT. It encodes CASSFKGSDSPLHF.

This chain connects TRBV5-6 to TRBJ2-7, with a tentative D call TRBD2 (6 bases). Germline loops: CDR1 SGHDT, CDR2 YYEEEE. V was shortened by 0 bases and J by 5 bases, with 9 bases between the two germline ends. The CDR3 is 13 amino acids. The chain's CDR3 is CASSLVRGNEQYF. The DNA for the CDR3 is TGTGCCAGCAGCTTGGTTCGGGGGAACGAGCAGTACTTC.